These T cell receptor beta chains were read from a single sample in a study of Tregs in tolerant kidney transplant recipients. Clones were sequenced by immunoSEQ multiplex PCR, and TCRdb holds only the in-frame ones, with some missing. The data show more than 70,000 clones, more than 85% seen once. This material consisted of CD4+ T cells from blood (PBMCs), taken 24 months after the transplant. These receptors originate from a human patient who received a combined kidney and bone marrow transplant. Part of the T cell pool may stem from the graft donor. Each CDR3 is given with its conserved first and last residue. D genes are given only for firm matches. Some rows have no size entry. The others give once, few or many, or a class for an expanded clone.

d_gene	v_gene	j_gene	abundance	CDR3nt	CDR3aa
-	TRBV5-1	TRBJ2-3	-	TGCGCCAGCAGCTTGGACTGGACAGAACCGACTAGCACAGATACGCAGTATTTT	CASSLDWTEPTSTDTQYF
-	TRBV9	TRBJ1-5	-	TGTGCCAGCAGCGTAGCCGCGGGGTTTGACTCGAATCAGCCCCAGCATTTT	CASSVAAGFDSNQPQHF
TRBD1	TRBV7-2	TRBJ2-7	once	TGTGCCAGCAGCGGACAGGGAAGGGAGCAGTACTTC	CASSGQGREQYF
TRBD1	TRBV5-1	TRBJ1-2	-	TGCGCCAGCAGGGCGACAGGGGGCTTTGGCTACACCTTC	CASRATGGFGYTF
-	TRBV5-1	TRBJ2-4	-	TGCGCCAGCAGCTCGACGGGAGTAGCCAAAAACATTCAGTACTTC	CASSSTGVAKNIQYF
TRBD1	TRBV27	TRBJ2-1	-	TGTGCCAGCAGTCTTAGAGGATCCGGGACAGGGACAATCAATGAGCAGTTCTTC	CASSLRGSGTGTINEQFF
TRBD1	TRBV28	TRBJ1-5	-	TGTGCCAGCAGTTTAGGGACAGTAAATCAGCCCCAGCATTTT	CASSLGTVNQPQHF
-	TRBV7-2	TRBJ2-5	-	TGTGCCAGCAGCTCGGGACTCCCGGCCGGGGAGACCCAGTACTTC	CASSSGLPAGETQYF
TRBD1	TRBV11-3	TRBJ1-1	-	TGTGCCAGCAGCGAAGCGGGACAGGTGAACACTGAAGCTTTCTTT	CASSEAGQVNTEAFF
-	TRBV7-2	TRBJ2-7	-	TGTGCCAGCAGCCTTGTGTCCGACGGGAGTTACGAGCAGTACTTC	CASSLVSDGSYEQYF
TRBD1	TRBV10-3	TRBJ1-1	once	TGTGCCATAAAAAGGACAGGGGAGAACACTGAAGCTTTCTTT	CAIKRTGENTEAFF
-	TRBV19	TRBJ1-1	once	TGTGCCAGTAGTATTACCAGTCGGGGGTCTGAAGCTTTCTTT	CASSITSRGSEAFF
-	TRBV27	TRBJ2-7	-	TGTGCCAGCAGTTTATCGCAGGGTGGCGGTTACGAGCAGTACTTC	CASSLSQGGGYEQYF
-	TRBV7-3	TRBJ2-7	-	TGTGCCAGCAGCTTAACCCGTGCGGGGATGTACGAGCAGTACTTC	CASSLTRAGMYEQYF
-	TRBV18	TRBJ2-7	-	TGTGCCAGCTCACCCCTAACCCGACCGCAGGGGAGCTACGAGCAGTACTTC	CASSPLTRPQGSYEQYF
-	TRBV7-2	TRBJ2-3	-	TGTGCCAGCAGTCGGGGAGTCCACCGAAGCACAGATACGCAGTATTTT	CASSRGVHRSTDTQYF
-	TRBV14	TRBJ2-1	-	TGTGCCAGCAGCCAAGGGCCATACAATGAGCAGTTCTTC	CASSQGPYNEQFF
-	TRBV19	TRBJ1-2	-	TGTGCCAGTACCAGACAGCCCGGACAGATCTATGGCTACACCTTC	CASTRQPGQIYGYTF
-	TRBV19	TRBJ2-7	-	TGTGCCAGTAGTATATTCAGGGGACCCTACGAGCAGTACTTC	CASSIFRGPYEQYF
-	TRBV7-9	TRBJ1-2	-	TGTGCCAGCAGCTTAGCGGGGGGCTATGGCTACACCTTC	CASSLAGGYGYTF
-	TRBV18	TRBJ1-5	-	TGTGCCAGCGCACCACTCGGGGGGGATAGCAATCAGCCCCAGCATTTT	CASAPLGGDSNQPQHF
-	TRBV27	TRBJ2-5	-	TGTGCCAGCAGTTCGCAGGGTGTAAAAGAGACCCAGTACTTC	CASSSQGVKETQYF
TRBD1	TRBV9	TRBJ1-5	-	TGTGCCAGCAGCGTAGGAGGGACAGGGAATCAGCCCCAGCATTTT	CASSVGGTGNQPQHF
-	TRBV7-3	TRBJ2-2	-	TGTGCCAGCAGCTTAAGCACTCTCGGGGAGCTGTTTTTT	CASSLSTLGELFF
-	TRBV19	TRBJ1-5	once	TGTGCCAGTAGTAGAGACAGGTTTTACAATCAGCCCCAGCATTTT	CASSRDRFYNQPQHF
TRBD2	TRBV7-7	TRBJ2-1	-	TGTGCCAGCAGCTTATTTCCTAGCGGGAGACGCACCTACAATGAGCAGTTCTTC	CASSLFPSGRRTYNEQFF
TRBD1	TRBV10-3	TRBJ1-2	-	TGTGCCATCAGTGATCTTACAGGGGCGGACATCGGCTACGCCTTC	CAISDLTGADIGYAF
-	TRBV5-1	TRBJ2-1	-	TGCGCCAGCAGCTTGGTTCCCGGGGGGCTCTCCTACAATGAGCAGTTCTTC	CASSLVPGGLSYNEQFF
TRBD1	TRBV6-6	TRBJ2-4	few	TGTGCCAGCAGTTCAGGGGGAGCCAAAAACATTCAGTACTTC	CASSSGGAKNIQYF
TRBD2	TRBV4-2	TRBJ2-1	-	TGTGCCAGCAGCCAAGATCAGATGACTAGCGGATACAATGAGCAGTTCTTC	CASSQDQMTSGYNEQFF
TRBD2	TRBV19	TRBJ2-1	few	TGTGCCAGTACCCCACCGGGACTAGCTAGCAATGAGCAGTTCTTC	CASTPPGLASNEQFF
-	TRBV5-1	TRBJ2-5	-	TGCGCCAGCAAAACCGGGGGTCAAGAGACCCAGTACTTC	CASKTGGQETQYF
TRBD1	TRBV11-1	TRBJ1-6	once	TGTGCCAGCAGCTTAGATCCACAGGGGCTCTCACCCCTCCACTTT	CASSLDPQGLSPLHF
-	TRBV28	TRBJ1-6	-	TGTGCCAGCAGTTTATGGGGGCGGAATTCACCCCTCCACTTT	CASSLWGRNSPLHF
-	TRBV2	TRBJ1-1	-	TGTGCCAGCAGGATCGACGGACGCGGGGGAACTGAAGCTTTCTTT	CASRIDGRGGTEAFF
-	TRBV7-2	TRBJ1-2	-	TGTGCCAGCAGCTTAGTGGCAGGGATCTATGGCTACACCTTC	CASSLVAGIYGYTF
-	TRBV5-4	TRBJ1-6	-	TGTGCCAGCAGCTTGGTGCAGGAAAATTCACCCCTCCACTTT	CASSLVQENSPLHF
TRBD1	TRBV4-3	TRBJ1-4	once	TGCGCCAGCAGCCATAGACAGGGGGGTGAAAAACTGTTTTTT	CASSHRQGGEKLFF
TRBD2	TRBV7-9	TRBJ2-1	-	TGTGCCAGCAGCTTAATTAGCGGGGCGAGGGGTGAGCAGTTCTTC	CASSLISGARGEQFF
TRBD2	TRBV5-3	TRBJ2-7	-	TGTGCCAGAAGCTTGTGGGCAGGCGAAAGACTAGCGGGGGAAAGGGAGCAGTACTTC	CARSLWAGERLAGEREQYF
-	TRBV4-3	TRBJ1-4	few	TGCGCCAGCAGCCAAGATCTTGAACGGGGGAGGGAGAAACTGTTTTTT	CASSQDLERGREKLFF
-	TRBV28	TRBJ2-1	-	TGTGCCAGCAGCAGTGGTCCTCGCAATGAGCAGTTCTTC	CASSSGPRNEQFF
TRBD1	TRBV15	TRBJ2-7	-	TGTGCCACCAGCAGAGACCCCCGGGACAGCTACGAGCAGTACTTC	CATSRDPRDSYEQYF
TRBD1	TRBV7-3	TRBJ2-1	-	TGTGCCAGCAGCCTTTCCCGGGACAGGGACGATTTTGGGGGGAATGAGCAGTTCTTC	CASSLSRDRDDFGGNEQFF
-	TRBV9	TRBJ2-7	-	TGTGCCAGCAGCGTAGGTGGCAGCTCCTACGAGCAGTACTTC	CASSVGGSSYEQYF
-	TRBV6-1	TRBJ2-3	-	TGTGCCAGCAGTGTACTCGCGGGGAGCACAGATACGCAGTATTTT	CASSVLAGSTDTQYF
-	TRBV20-1	TRBJ2-7	-	TGCAGTGCCCAAACAGAGTACGAGCAGTACTTC	CSAQTEYEQYF
-	TRBV2	TRBJ1-2	-	TGTGCCAGCAGTGTATTTGGACAGAACTATGGCTACACCTTC	CASSVFGQNYGYTF